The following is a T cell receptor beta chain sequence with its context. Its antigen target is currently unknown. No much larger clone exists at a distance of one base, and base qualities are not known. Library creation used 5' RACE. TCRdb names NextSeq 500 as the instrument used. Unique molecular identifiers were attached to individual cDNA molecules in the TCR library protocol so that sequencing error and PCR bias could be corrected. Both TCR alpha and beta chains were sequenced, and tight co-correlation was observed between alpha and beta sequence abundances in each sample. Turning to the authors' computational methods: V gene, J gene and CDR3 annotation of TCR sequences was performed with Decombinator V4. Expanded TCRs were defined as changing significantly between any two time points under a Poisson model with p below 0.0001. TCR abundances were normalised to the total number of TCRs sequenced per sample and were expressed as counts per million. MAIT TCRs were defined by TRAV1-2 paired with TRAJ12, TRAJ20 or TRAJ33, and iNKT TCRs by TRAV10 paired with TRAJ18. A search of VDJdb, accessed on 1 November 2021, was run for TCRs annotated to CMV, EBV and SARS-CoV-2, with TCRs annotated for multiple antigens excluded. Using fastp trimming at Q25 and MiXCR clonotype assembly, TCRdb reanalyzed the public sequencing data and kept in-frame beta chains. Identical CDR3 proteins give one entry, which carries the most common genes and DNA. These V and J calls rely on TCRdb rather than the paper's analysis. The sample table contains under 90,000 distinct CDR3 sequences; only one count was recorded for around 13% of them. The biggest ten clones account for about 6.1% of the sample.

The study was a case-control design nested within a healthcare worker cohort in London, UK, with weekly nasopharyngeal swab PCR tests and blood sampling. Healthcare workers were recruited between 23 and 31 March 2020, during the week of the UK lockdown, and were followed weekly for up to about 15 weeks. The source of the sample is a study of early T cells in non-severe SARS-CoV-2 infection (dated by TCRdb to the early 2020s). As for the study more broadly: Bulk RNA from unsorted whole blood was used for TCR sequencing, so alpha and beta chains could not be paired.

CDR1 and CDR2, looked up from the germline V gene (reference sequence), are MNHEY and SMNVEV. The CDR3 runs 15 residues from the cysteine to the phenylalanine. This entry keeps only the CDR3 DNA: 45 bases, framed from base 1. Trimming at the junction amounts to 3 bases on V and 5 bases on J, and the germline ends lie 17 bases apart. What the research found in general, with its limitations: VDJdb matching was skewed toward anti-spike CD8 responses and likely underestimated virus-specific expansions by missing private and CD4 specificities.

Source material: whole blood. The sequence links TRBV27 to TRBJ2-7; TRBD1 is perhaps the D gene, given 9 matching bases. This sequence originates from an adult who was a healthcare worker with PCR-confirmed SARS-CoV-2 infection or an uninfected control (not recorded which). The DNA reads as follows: TGTGCCAGCAGTTTTAGCGGGACAGGGCGCAACGAGCAGTACTTC. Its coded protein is CASSFSGTGRNEQYF.